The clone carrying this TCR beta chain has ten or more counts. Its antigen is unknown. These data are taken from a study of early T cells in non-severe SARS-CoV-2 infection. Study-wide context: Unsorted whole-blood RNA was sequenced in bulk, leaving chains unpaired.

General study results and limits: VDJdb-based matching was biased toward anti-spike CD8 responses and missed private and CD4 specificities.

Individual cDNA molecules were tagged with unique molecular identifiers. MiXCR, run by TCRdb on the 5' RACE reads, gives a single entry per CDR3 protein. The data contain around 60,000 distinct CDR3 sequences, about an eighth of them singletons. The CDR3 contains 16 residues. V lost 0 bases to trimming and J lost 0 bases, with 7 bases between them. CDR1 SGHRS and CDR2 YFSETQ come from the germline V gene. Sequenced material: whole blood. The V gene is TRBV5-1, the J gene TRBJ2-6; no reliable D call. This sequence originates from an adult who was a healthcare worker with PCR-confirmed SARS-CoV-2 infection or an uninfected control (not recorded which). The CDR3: CASSLGHNSGANVLTF. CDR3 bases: TGCGCCAGCAGCTTGGGGCACAACTCTGGGGCCAACGTCCTGACTTTC.